This T cell receptor (beta chain) was found in a study of cytomegalovirus exposure and HLA in healthy donors. Study conclusions and caveats: In vitro data verified a few CMV-associated chains as specific for CMV antigens. The availability of immune exposure information extended only to CMV serostatus. Despite most TCR sequences being rare, some public TCRs occurred in many donors.

With 1 base removed from V and 4 bases from J, the gap between germline ends came to 19 bases. Germline lookup yields CDR1 SGHVS and CDR2 FNYEAQ. This CDR3 spans 17 amino acids. A remark on this clone: What it binds is not known.

PCR was performed using 60 Vbeta and 13 Jbeta primers. Assay used: immunoSEQ multiplex PCR; TCRdb lists only in-frame clones, some missing. The table shows more than 150,000 clones, with around four fifths occurring only once. The rearrangement joins TRBV7-6 to TRBJ1-1, with D unclear. This clonotype originated in a woman in her twenties or thirties in good health and CMV-seronegative. Sequencing was carried out using PBMCs. CDR3 sequence (DNA): TGTGCCAGCAGCTTAGAAACTGGTGGGTCAGGAGGCACTGAAGCTTTCTTT. It encodes CASSLETGGSGGTEAFF.